These 18 T cell receptor beta chains were all obtained from the same sample, sequenced in a study of T cells in Graves' hyperthyroidism and ophthalmopathy (dated by TCRdb to the late 2010s). The library came from multiplex PCR. The sequencer was an Illumina HiSeq 2000. The TCR beta CDR3 regions were amplified from the RNA transcripts. A first-round RT-PCR of the TCR CDR3 used the HTBI primer set with the Qiagen OneStep RT-PCR kit. TCRdb redid the processing of the public reads, applying fastp at Q25 and MiXCR, and retained in-frame beta chains. One record per CDR3 amino acid sequence lists the most common genes and DNA. The table for this sample lists roughly 710,000 distinct CDR3 sequences; about 35% of them were counted only once. In total, the top ten clones hold roughly 30% of the sample. The sample comprised blood. The source is a woman aged 40 to 55 with Graves' hyperthyroidism.

This clonotype occurred many times. The chain is built from TRBV29-1 and TRBJ2-6, with D tentatively TRBD1 (5 bases). This CDR3 spans 13 amino acids. Trimming pared 6 bases from V and 4 bases from J, leaving 10 bases between. The germline V gene encodes CDR1 SQVTM and CDR2 ANQGSEA. CDR3 loop: CSVRQPGANVLTF. DNA of the CDR3: TGCAGCGTACGACAGCCCGGGGCCAACGTCCTGACTTTC.

This clonotype was observed a few times. The genes are TRBV4-3 and TRBJ1-6; 8 bases line up with TRBD1. V shed 3 bases and J 5 bases; nucleotides not matched to a gene: 6. This CDR3 is built from 16 residues. Germline values: CDR1 LGHNA, CDR2 YSLEER. The CDR3 sequence is CASSHLPGQDNSPLHF. The DNA for the CDR3 is TGCGCCAGCAGCCATCTACCGGGACAGGATAATTCACCCCTCCACTTT.

The table lists this clonotype with many counts. The chain's CDR3 is CSARPGQLLNTEAFF. The CDR3 DNA reads TGCAGTGCTAGACCGGGACAGCTACTGAACACTGAAGCTTTCTTT. This chain connects TRBV20-1 to TRBJ1-1; TRBD1 aligns across 7 bases. Germline V gene lookup returns CDR1 DFQATT and CDR2 SNEGSKA (reference sequence). J was trimmed by 0 bases and V by 2 bases; bases with no gene match: 6. This CDR3 has 15 residues.

This clonotype was counted a single time. The chain employs TRBV10-3 and TRBJ1-1, with 8 bases aligning to TRBD1. V was pared by 10 bases and J by 4 bases, with 14 bases of the junction left unmatched. The CDR3 is made up of 15 amino acids. Germline assignment: CDR1 ENHRY and CDR2 SYGVKD. CDR3 coding DNA: TGTGCCAGCTCATCACCCAGGGGGCGTAGCACTGAAGCTTTCTTT. It encodes CASSSPRGRSTEAFF.

This clonotype was found many times. V and J are TRBV12-3 or TRBV12-4 and TRBJ1-2, with D hard to call. Trimming cost V 0 bases and J 4 bases, with 6 bases left between them. This CDR3 has 13 amino acids. CDR3 coding DNA: TGTGCCAGCAGTTTAGCGGCCGGCTATGGCTACACCTTC. It specifies CASSLAAGYGYTF.

This clonotype occurred many times. V usage is TRBV12-3 or TRBV12-4 and J usage is TRBJ1-2; 9 bases agree with TRBD1. With V trimmed by 6 bases and J by 3 bases, 8 bases remained unmatched. This CDR3 contains 15 residues. CDR3 nucleotides: TGTGCCAGCAGCCTACAGGGGGCGCGAGACTATGGCTACACCTTC. Its protein product is CASSLQGARDYGYTF.

As regards this clonotype: It may be a read error: a sequence one base away is much more abundant. The V gene is TRBV5-4, the J gene TRBJ2-5; the D gene is possibly TRBD2 (5 bases). This CDR3 comprises 13 residues. Germline loops: CDR1 SGHNT, CDR2 YYREEE (reference sequence). The DNA of the CDR3 is TGCGCCAGCAGCCAAGAAGTTGGAGGGACCCAGTACTTC. This gives the protein CASSQEVGGTQYF.

This clonotype was counted many times. CDR3 region: CSVVGLAGGYEQYF. The CDR3 DNA follows: TGCAGCGTTGTCGGCCTAGCGGGCGGCTACGAGCAGTACTTC. J is TRBJ2-7 and V is TRBV29-1, with 8 bases lining up with TRBD2. V lost 4 bases and J lost 3; bases outside the gene matches: 8. In germline, CDR1 is SQVTM, CDR2 ANQGSEA. The CDR3 extends over 14 amino acids.

The rearrangement joins TRBV11-2 to TRBJ1-2; TRBD1 is a possible D gene (6 bases). Germline assignment: CDR1 SGHAT and CDR2 FQNNGV. The CDR3 is made up of 16 amino acids. The ends were cut back, 8 bases at V and 4 bases at J, with 23 bases in the middle. The chain's CDR3 is CASGLISGALRYGYTF. In DNA form, the CDR3 reads TGTGCCAGCGGTTTGATCTCAGGGGCCTTGCGCTATGGCTACACCTTC.

The J gene is TRBJ2-2, the V gene TRBV20-1, with unresolved D. The V end lost 0 bases, the J end lost 2 bases, and 13 bases lay between the germline ends. The CDR3 totals 16 residues. Germline assignment: CDR1 DFQATT and CDR2 SNEGSKA (reference sequence). CDR3 coding DNA: TGCAGTGCTAGAGATGTCGCGGAGATCAACACCGGGGAGCTGTTTTTT. Translating it yields CSARDVAEINTGELFF.

To note about this clonotype: At one of its ends the junction is not consistent with the germline gene, which may arise from a read error. V gene TRBV6-5 combines with J gene TRBJ1-5; maybe TRBD1 (6 bases). CDR1 and CDR2 from the germline V gene are MNHEY and SVGAGI. This CDR3 has 16 residues. This chain's CDR3 is CASSRSGAGGNQLQHF. CDR3 DNA sequence: TGTGCCAGCAGTCGATCAGGGGCGGGAGGCAATCAGCTCCAGCATTTT.

This clonotype was counted only a few times. The CDR3 nucleotides read TGTGCCAGCAGCTTAGGGGGAGACGTACATCAGCCCCAGCATTTT. It encodes CASSLGGDVHQPQHF. The chain has TRBV5-4 and TRBJ1-5; D is possibly TRBD1 (6 bases). Germline V lookup: CDR1 SGHNT, CDR2 YYREEE (reference sequence). The V gene lost 2 bases and the J gene lost 5 bases, with 14 bases spanning the gap. There are 15 residues in the CDR3.

The chain recombines TRBV3-1 with TRBJ2-6; TRBD2 might be the D (6 bases). Trimming shortened V by 5 bases and J by 2 bases, and 10 bases separated the two germline ends. The CDR3 consists of 15 residues. In germline, CDR1 is LGHDT, CDR2 YNNKEL (reference sequence). CDR3 residues: CASSKPGAGANVLTF. The CDR3 nucleotides are TGTGCCAGCAGCAAGCCGGGAGCTGGGGCCAACGTCCTGACTTTC.

In this sample, this clonotype turned up many times. The J gene is TRBJ2-7, the V gene TRBV29-1; D is unclear. V lost 3 bases and J 3 bases, leaving 9 bases between the germline ends. Germline loops: CDR1 SQVTM, CDR2 ANQGSEA. The CDR3 is 12 amino acids. The DNA of the CDR3 is TGCAGCGTTGAGTTTATGGGCTACGAGCAGTACTTC. It encodes CSVEFMGYEQYF.

This clonotype was recorded many times. The junction shows a germline mismatch at one end, possibly a read error. The chain links TRBV7-7 to TRBJ2-2; D gene unclear. CDR1 SSHAT and CDR2 FNYEAQ come from the germline V gene (reference sequence). The CDR3 has 13 amino acids. The CDR3 sequence: CASSHTNTGELFF. The CDR3 DNA sequence: TGTGCTAGCAGCCATACTAACACCGGGGAGCTGTTTTTT. The variable domain in full, completed from reference TRBV7-7 and TRBJ2-2, reads GAGVSQSPRYKVTKRGQDVTLRCDPISSHATLYWYQQALGQGPEFLTYFNYEAQPDKSGLPSDRFSAERPEGSISTLTIQRTEQRDSAMYRCASSHTNTGELFFGEGSRLTVL.

The rearrangement uses TRBV30 and TRBJ1-2; the D is unclear. Germline V gene data show CDR1 as GTSNPN and CDR2 as SVGIG (reference sequence). The CDR3 is 13 residues long. Trimming left V 7 bases short and J 3 bases short, with 15 bases between. The CDR3 is CALPGRRDYGYTF. As DNA, the CDR3 is TGTGCCTTACCAGGCCGGAGGGACTATGGCTACACCTTC.

This clonotype has only a few counts. The chain employs TRBV7-9 and TRBJ1-3; D unresolved. The CDR3 is 15 residues long. Trimming shortened V by 1 base and J by 4 bases, and 11 bases separated the two germline ends. Germline CDR1 SEHNR, CDR2 FQNEAQ (reference sequence). CDR3 in DNA: TGTGCCAGCAGCTTAGATGAGGTCGGGGGAAACACCATATATTTT. It encodes CASSLDEVGGNTIYF.

This clonotype has a handful of counts. The chain is built from TRBV6-2 or TRBV6-3 and TRBJ2-7, with 7 bases aligning to TRBD1. Germline assignment: CDR1 MNHEY and CDR2 SVGEGT. Trimming removed 7 bases from V and 5 bases from J; junction bases left unmatched: 11. The CDR3 is made up of 14 amino acids. CDR3 sequence: CASTTGVRPHEQYF. CDR3 DNA sequence: TGTGCCAGCACAACAGGGGTACGGCCCCACGAGCAGTACTTC.